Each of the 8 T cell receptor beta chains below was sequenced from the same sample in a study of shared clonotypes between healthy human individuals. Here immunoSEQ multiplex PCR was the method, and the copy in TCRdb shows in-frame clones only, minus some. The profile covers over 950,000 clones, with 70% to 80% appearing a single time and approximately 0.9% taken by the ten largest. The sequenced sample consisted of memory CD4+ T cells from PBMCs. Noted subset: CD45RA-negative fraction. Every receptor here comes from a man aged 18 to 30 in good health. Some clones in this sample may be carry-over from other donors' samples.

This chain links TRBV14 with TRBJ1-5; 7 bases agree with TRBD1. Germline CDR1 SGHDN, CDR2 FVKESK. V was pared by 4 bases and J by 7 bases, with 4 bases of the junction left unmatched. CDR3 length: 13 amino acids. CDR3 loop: CASSLQTGQPQHF. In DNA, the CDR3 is TGTGCCAGCAGCCTCCAGACAGGGCAGCCCCAGCATTTT.

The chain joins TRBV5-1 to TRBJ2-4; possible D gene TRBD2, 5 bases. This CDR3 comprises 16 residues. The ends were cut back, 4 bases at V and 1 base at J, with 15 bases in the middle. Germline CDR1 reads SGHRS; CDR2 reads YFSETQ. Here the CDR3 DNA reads TGCGCCAGCAGCCCTGGACTGGATGGGGCCAAAAACATTCAGTACTTC. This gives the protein CASSPGLDGAKNIQYF.

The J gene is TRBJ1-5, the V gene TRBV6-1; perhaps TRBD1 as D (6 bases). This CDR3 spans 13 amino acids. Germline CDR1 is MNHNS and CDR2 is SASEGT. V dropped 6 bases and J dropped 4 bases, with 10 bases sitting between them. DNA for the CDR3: TGTGCCAGCAGCGGGGGGCGGAATCAGCCCCAGCATTTT. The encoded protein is CASSGGRNQPQHF.

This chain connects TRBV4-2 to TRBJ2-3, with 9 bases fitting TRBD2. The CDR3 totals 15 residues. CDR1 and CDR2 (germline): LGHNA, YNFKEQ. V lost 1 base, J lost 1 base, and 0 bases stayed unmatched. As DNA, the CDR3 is TGTGCCAGCAGCCAAGCTAGCGGGGGCACAGATACGCAGTATTTT. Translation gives CASSQASGGTDTQYF.

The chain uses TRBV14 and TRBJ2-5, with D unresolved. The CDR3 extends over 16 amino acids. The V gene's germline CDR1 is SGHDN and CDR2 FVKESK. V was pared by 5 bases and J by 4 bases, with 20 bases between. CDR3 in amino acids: CASSYTRTSWGETQYF. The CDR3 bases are TGTGCCAGCAGCTATACTCGGACCTCATGGGGAGAGACCCAGTACTTC.

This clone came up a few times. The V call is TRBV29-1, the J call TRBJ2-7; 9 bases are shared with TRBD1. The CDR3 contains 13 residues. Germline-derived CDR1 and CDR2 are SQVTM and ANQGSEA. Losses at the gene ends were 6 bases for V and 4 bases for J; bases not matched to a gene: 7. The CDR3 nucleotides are TGCAGCGTCCGCCGGACAGGGGTTTACGAGCAGTACTTC. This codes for CSVRRTGVYEQYF.

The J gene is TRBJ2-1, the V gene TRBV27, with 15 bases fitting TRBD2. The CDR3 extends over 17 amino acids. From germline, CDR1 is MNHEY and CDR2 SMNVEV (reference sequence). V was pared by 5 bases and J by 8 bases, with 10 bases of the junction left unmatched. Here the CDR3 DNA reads TGTGCCAGCAGTCCCCGGACTAGCGGGAGGGCCTTGGATGAGCAGTTCTTC. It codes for CASSPRTSGRALDEQFF.

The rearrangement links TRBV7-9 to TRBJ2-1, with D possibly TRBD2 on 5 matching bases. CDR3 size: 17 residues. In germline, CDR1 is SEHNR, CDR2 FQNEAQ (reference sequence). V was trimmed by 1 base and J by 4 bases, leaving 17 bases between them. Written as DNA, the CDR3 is TGTGCCAGCAGCTTAGGGGGTAGTAGAGCGGCATACAATGAGCAGTTCTTC. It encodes CASSLGGSRAAYNEQFF. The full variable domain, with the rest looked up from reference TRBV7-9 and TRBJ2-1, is DTGVSQNPRHKITKRGQNVTFRCDPISEHNRLYWYRQTLGQGPEFLTYFQNEAQLEKSRLLSDRFSAERPKGSFSTLEIQRTEQGDSAMYLCASSLGGSRAAYNEQFFGPGTRLTVL.